This T cell receptor (beta chain) was retrieved from a study of T-cell memory formation after mild COVID-19 (dated by TCRdb to about 2021). Context from the whole study: TCR sequence clusters from the two donors were found to be largely donor specific. In two donors, T-cell clones that expanded and contracted after mild COVID-19 were followed by sequencing TCRalpha and TCRbeta repertoires longitudinally. The cohort was made up of two young adult volunteers, one female and one male, who were previously healthy.

At the junction V is shortened by 6 bases and J by 8 bases, with 16 bases in between. As encoded in the germline V gene, CDR1 is SQVTM while CDR2 is ANQGSEA. The CDR3 has 12 amino acids, counting the end cysteine and phenylalanine. The CDR3 DNA has 36 bases and is translated from base 1. Worth noting for this clonotype: Its antigen specificity is not known. No base-level quality is on record; no much larger clone is a single base apart.

Ficoll-Paque density gradient centrifugation was used to isolate PBMCs. The study at large found these results: The study included only a couple of mild cases, and larger cohorts that include severe cases with pre-infection samples were judged to be necessary. SARS-CoV-2 specificity of the second-wave clones peaking on day 37 was not confirmed. Some responding clones were detected in pre-infection memory, suggesting pre-existing cross-reactive memory T cells joined the SARS-CoV-2 response. Contracting CD4+ clones appeared mostly in the CM and EM memory subsets, whereas CD8+ clones were enriched in EMRA. Balanced CD4/CD8 phenotypes were observed for clones contracting from day 15 to 85, whereas a bias towards CD4+ was observed for a second wave of clones expanding from day 15 to 37.

Sequencing took place on an Illumina NovaSeq 6000. cDNA libraries for TCRalpha and TCRbeta were prepared by 5'RACE using constant-segment primers, with sample barcodes and unique molecular identifiers added. RNA was extracted from every sample with Trizol reagent. Libraries were amplified in two PCR steps, with a second sample barcode and Illumina TruSeq adapters added in the second step. Libraries were sequenced on an Illumina NovaSeq with 2 x 150 bp paired-end reads. Processing in the source paper ran as follows. Reads were demultiplexed and collapsed into UMI-guided consensus sequences with migec v1.2.7. Using mixcr v2.1.11, UMI consensuses were aligned to TRA and TRB V and J templates and then assembled into clonotypes. Clonotypes were classified as expanded or contracted when called significant by both edgeR and NoisET, with noise models trained on biological replicates. edgeR calls used a false discovery rate-adjusted p below 0.01 and a log2 fold-change threshold of 1. As an exploratory analysis of dynamics, PCA with hierarchical clustering was applied to max-normalized trajectories of the 1000 most abundant clonotypes. Separately sequenced CD4+ and CD8+ repertoires were used to assign the CD4 or CD8 phenotype of responding clones. TCRdb reworked the public reads: Q25 trimming with fastp, MiXCR clone assembly, productive beta chains retained. When rows share a CDR3 protein, they turn into one entry using the most common DNA and genes. The V and J calls come from TCRdb's annotation, not from the publication. In all, the sample holds 400,000 or so distinct CDR3 sequences, and about 19% of those were seen once. Roughly 8.4% of the sample is in the top ten clones.

The rearranged chain carries TRBV29-1 and TRBJ1-2; 6 matching bases give a weak D call of TRBD1. The receptor's source is an adult woman who had mild COVID-19 (a few samples of this study predate the infection). The sample titles of this study are shuffled in the database, so cell type and time point are left out; the donor was told from shared clones. The sequencing sample was made of PBMCs or a T cell subset sorted from them (not recorded which). The encoded CDR3 is CSVKTAGTGYTF. The nucleotide sequence is TGCAGCGTCAAGACAGCCGGGACAGGCTACACCTTC.